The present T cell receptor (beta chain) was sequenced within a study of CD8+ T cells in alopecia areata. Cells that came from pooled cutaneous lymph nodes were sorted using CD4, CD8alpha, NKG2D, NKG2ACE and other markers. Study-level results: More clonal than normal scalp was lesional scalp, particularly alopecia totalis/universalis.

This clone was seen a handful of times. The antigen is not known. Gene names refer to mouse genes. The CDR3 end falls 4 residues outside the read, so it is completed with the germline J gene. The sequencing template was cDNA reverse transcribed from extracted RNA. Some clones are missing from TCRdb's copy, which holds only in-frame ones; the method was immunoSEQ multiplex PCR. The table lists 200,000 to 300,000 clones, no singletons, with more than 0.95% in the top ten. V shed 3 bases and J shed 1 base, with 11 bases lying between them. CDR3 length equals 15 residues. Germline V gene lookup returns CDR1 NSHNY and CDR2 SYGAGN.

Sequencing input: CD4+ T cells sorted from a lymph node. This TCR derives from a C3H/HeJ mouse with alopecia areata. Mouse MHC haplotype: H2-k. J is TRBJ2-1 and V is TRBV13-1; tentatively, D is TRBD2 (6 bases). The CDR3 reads CASSVMGVNYAEQFF. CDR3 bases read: TGTGCCAGCAGTGTGATGGGGGTGAACTATGCT.